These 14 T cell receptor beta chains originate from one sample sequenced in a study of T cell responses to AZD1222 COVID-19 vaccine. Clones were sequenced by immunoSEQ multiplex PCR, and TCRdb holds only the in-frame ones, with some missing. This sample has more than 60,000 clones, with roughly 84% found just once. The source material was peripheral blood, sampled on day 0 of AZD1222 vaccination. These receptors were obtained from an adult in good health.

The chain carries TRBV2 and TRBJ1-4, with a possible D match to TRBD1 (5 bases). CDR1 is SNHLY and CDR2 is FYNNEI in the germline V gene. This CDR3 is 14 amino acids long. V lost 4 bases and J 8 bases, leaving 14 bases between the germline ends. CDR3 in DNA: TGTGCCAGCAGTGTGGAGGGGCGCTCAGAAAAACTGTTTTTT. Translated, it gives CASSVEGRSEKLFF. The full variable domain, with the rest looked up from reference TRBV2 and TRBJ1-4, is EPEVTQTPSHQVTQMGQEVILRCVPISNHLYFYWYRQILGQKVEFLVSFYNNEISEKSEIFDDQFSVERPDGSNFTLKIRSTKLEDSAMYFCASSVEGRSEKLFFGSGTQLSVL.

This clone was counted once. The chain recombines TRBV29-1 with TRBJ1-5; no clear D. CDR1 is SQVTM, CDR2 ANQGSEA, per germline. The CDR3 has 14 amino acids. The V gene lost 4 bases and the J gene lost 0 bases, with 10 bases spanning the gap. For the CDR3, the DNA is TGCAGCGTTGCGGCGGGGAATAGCAATCAGCCCCAGCATTTT. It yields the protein CSVAAGNSNQPQHF.

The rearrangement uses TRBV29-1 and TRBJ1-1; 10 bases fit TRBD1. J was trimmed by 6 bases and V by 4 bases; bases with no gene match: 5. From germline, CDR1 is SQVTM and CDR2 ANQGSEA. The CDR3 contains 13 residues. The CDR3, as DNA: TGCAGCGTTGGACAGGGGGCTCGTGCTGAAGCTTTCTTT. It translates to CSVGQGARAEAFF.

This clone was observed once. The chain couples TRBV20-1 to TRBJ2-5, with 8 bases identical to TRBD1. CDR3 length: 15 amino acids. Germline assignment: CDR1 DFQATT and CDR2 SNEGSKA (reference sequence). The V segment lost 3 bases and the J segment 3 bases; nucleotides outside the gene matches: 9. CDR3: CSASTWTGLKETQYF. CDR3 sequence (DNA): TGCAGTGCTAGTACCTGGACAGGGCTTAAAGAGACCCAGTACTTC.

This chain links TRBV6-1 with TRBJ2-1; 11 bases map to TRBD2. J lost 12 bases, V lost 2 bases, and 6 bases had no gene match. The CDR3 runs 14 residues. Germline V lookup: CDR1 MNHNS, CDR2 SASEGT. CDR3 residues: CASSESGSGRVQFF. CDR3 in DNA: TGTGCCAGCAGTGAATCAGGTAGCGGGAGGGTGCAGTTCTTC.

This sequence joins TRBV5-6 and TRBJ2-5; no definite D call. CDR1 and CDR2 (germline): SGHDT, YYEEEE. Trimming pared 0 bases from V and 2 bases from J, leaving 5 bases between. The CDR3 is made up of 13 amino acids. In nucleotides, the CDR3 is TGTGCCAGCAGCTTGGGCCAACAAGAGACCCAGTACTTC. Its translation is CASSLGQQETQYF. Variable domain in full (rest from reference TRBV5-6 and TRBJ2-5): DAGVTQSPTHLIKTRGQQVTLRCSPKSGHDTVSWYQQALGQGPQFIFQYYEEEERQRGNFPDRFSGHQFPNYSSELNVNALLLGDSALYLCASSLGQQETQYFGPGTRLLVL.

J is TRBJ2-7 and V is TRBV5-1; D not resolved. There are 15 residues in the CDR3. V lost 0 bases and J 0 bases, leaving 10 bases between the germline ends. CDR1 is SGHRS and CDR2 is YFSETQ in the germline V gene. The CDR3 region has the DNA TGCGCCAGCAGCTTGGCCCCCGTGAGCTCCTACGAGCAGTACTTC. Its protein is CASSLAPVSSYEQYF.

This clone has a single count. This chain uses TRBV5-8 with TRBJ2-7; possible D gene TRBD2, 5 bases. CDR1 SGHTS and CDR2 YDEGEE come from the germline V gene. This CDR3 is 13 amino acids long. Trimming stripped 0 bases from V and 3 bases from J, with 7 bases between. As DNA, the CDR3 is TGTGCCAGCAGCTTGGCCGGGGTCTACGAGCAGTACGTC. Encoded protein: CASSLAGVYEQYV.

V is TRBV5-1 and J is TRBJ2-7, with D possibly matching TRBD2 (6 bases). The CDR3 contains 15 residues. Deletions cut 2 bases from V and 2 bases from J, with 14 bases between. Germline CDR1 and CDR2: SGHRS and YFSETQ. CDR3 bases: TGCGCCAGCAGCTTTATCAGCGGGCCAACCTACGAGCAGTACTTC. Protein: CASSFISGPTYEQYF.

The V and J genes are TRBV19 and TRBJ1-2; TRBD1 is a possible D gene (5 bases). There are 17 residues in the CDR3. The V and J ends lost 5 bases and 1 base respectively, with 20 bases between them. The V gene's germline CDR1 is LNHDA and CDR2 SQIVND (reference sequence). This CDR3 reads CASSGHVWQGLNYGYTF. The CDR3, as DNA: TGTGCCAGTAGTGGCCATGTGTGGCAGGGCCTTAACTATGGCTACACCTTC.

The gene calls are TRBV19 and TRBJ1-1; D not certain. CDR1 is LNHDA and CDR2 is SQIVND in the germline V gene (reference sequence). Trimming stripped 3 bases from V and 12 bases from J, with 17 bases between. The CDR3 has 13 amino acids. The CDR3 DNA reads TGTGCCAGTAGTATCTCCCTAATCAGTGGATCTTTCTTT. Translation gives CASSISLISGSFF.

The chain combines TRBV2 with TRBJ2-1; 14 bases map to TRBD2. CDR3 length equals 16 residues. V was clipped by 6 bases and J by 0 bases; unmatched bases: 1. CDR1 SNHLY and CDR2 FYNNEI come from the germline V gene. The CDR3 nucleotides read TGTGCCAGCAGGGGGACTAGCGGGAGCTCCTACAATGAGCAGTTCTTC. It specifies CASRGTSGSSYNEQFF. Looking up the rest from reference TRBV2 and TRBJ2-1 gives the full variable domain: EPEVTQTPSHQVTQMGQEVILRCVPISNHLYFYWYRQILGQKVEFLVSFYNNEISEKSEIFDDQFSVERPDGSNFTLKIRSTKLEDSAMYFCASRGTSGSSYNEQFFGPGTRLTVL.

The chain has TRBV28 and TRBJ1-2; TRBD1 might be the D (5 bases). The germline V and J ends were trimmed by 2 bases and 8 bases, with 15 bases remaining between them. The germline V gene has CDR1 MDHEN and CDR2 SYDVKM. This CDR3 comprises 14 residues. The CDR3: CASSLETDFGGYTF. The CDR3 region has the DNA TGTGCCAGCAGTTTAGAGACAGACTTTGGGGGCTACACCTTC.

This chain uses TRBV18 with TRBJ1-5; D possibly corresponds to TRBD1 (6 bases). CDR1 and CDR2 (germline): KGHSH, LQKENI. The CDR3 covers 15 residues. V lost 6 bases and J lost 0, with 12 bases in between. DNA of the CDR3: TGTGCCAGCTCGCTACAGGGAGTTAGCAATCAGCCCCAGCATTTT. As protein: CASSLQGVSNQPQHF.